This is a list of T cell receptor beta chains from one sample in a study of HIV-infected children after antiretroviral therapy interruption. One entry per CDR3 protein results from TCRdb running MiXCR on the 3' RACE reads. The sample holds approximately 16,000 distinct CDR3 sequences, 3% to 4% seen once. The source material was CD45RO+ CD8+ T cells from PBMCs, pooled from several time points, sampled from a donor given antiretroviral therapy, either interrupted or continuous. The receptors derive from a pool of human donors with HIV. Both conserved end residues are part of each CDR3. The D gene is left open where the match is weak. Rows may omit the clone size; those that give it use once, few, many or a size class.

many,.,14,TRBJ2-6,TRBV6-2/TRBV6-3,CASSYSSGANVLTF,TGTGCCAGCAGTTACAGCTCTGGGGCCAACGTCCTGACTTTC
many,.,17,TRBJ1-2,TRBV2,CASKNPSRGAGPSTYTF,TGTGCCAGCAAGAACCCGAGCAGGGGCGCTGGTCCTTCCACATACACCTTC
many,TRBD1,17,TRBJ2-5,TRBV5-1,CASRELAGTGAMETQYF,TGCGCCAGCCGCGAACTAGCTGGGACAGGGGCAATGGAGACCCAGTACTTC
.,TRBD1,14,TRBJ1-3,TRBV28,CASSRTGPRNTIYF,TGTGCCAGCAGCAGGACAGGGCCGAGAAACACCATATATTTT
many,.,16,TRBJ2-6,TRBV15,CATSLSPGTGANVLTF,TGTGCCACCAGCCTCTCTCCCGGGACTGGGGCCAACGTCCTGACTTTC
many,.,16,TRBJ2-6,TRBV5-6,CASSLVSGSGANVLTF,TGTGCCAGCAGCTTGGTCTCGGGGTCTGGGGCCAACGTCCTGACTTTC
many,TRBD2,14,TRBJ2-1,TRBV30,CAWSVPREGNEQFF,TGTGCCTGGAGTGTACCCAGGGAGGGGAATGAGCAGTTCTTC
many,TRBD2,15,TRBJ2-1,TRBV9,CASSVWGGSYNEQFF,TGTGCCAGCAGCGTATGGGGGGGCTCCTACAATGAGCAGTTCTTC
few,TRBD1,17,TRBJ1-2,TRBV6-2/TRBV6-3,CASSSSRDRDRVKGYTF,TGTGCCAGCAGTTCCTCCCGGGACCGGGACAGGGTGAAGGGCTACACCTTC
.,TRBD1,15,TRBJ2-1,TRBV6-4,CASRLAGTGVNEQFF,TGTGCCAGCAGACTGGCCGGGACAGGGGTAAATGAGCAGTTCTTC